This is a list of T cell receptor beta chains from one sample in a study of CD8 T cells in ankylosing spondylitis. In TCRdb, the 5' RACE reads were re-called with MiXCR into one record per CDR3 protein. The top ten hold just over 14% of the sample, which has roughly 350,000 distinct CDR3 sequences, under 8.5% seen once. The sample was blood, either unsorted or a sorted T cell fraction (not recorded which). Every receptor here comes from a male donor with ankylosing spondylitis. The CDR3 runs from the conserved cysteine through the conserved F or W. Each record gives: D gene, J gene, V gene, clone size, CDR3 protein, CDR3 DNA. The D gene is left open where the match is weak. Part of the rows lack a size; the others show once, few, many or a class for expanded clones.

.	TRBJ2-1	TRBV12-3/TRBV12-4	few	CASTLGGRHNEQFF	TGTGCCAGCACCCTTGGGGGTCGCCACAATGAGCAGTTCTTC
.	TRBJ2-7	TRBV5-1	few	CASSLEGGPTYEQYF	TGCGCCAGCAGCTTGGAGGGGGGTCCAACCTACGAGCAGTACTTC
.	TRBJ2-1	TRBV24-1	many	CATSDSSPRTSQFF	TGTGCCACCAGTGATTCATCTCCTCGAACCTCCCAGTTCTTC
.	TRBJ2-5	TRBV15	many	CATSWARGETQYF	TGTGCCACCAGCTGGGCTCGGGGAGAGACCCAGTACTTC
.	TRBJ2-3	TRBV29-1	many	CSVEGGPLAQYF	TGCAGCGTTGAGGGTGGGCCACTGGCGCAGTATTTT
.	TRBJ2-3	TRBV28	.	CASSLRQRTQYF	TGTGCCAGCAGTTTACGTCAGAGAACGCAGTATTTT
.	TRBJ2-7	TRBV12-3/TRBV12-4	.	CASSQGDDGRKQYF	TGTGCCAGCAGTCAAGGGGACGACGGCCGGAAGCAGTACTTC
.	TRBJ2-1	TRBV4-3	.	CASSQDRTTKQFF	TGCGCCAGCAGCCAAGATCGGACCACCAAGCAGTTCTTC
.	TRBJ2-1	TRBV7-9	few	CARRGIRGPGEYNEQFF	TGTGCGCGACGGGGGATAAGAGGCCCCGGGGAGTACAATGAGCAGTTCTTC
.	TRBJ2-7	TRBV6-5	few	CASSYSLGPYEQYF	TGTGCCAGCAGTTACTCGCTAGGGCCCTACGAGCAGTACTTC
.	TRBJ2-1	TRBV29-1	many	CSVDERSSYNEQFF	TGCAGCGTGGATGAGAGGAGCTCCTACAATGAGCAGTTCTTC
.	TRBJ2-3	TRBV9	.	CASSVEAVTGTQYF	TGTGCCAGCAGCGTAGAAGCTGTCACGGGTACGCAGTATTTT
.	TRBJ2-3	TRBV5-1	few	CASSPEAPLDTDTQYF	TGCGCCAGCAGCCCGGAGGCTCCTCTAGACACAGATACGCAGTATTTT
TRBD1	TRBJ2-7	TRBV7-2	few	CASSLVTGGGEQYF	TGTGCCAGCAGCTTGGTGACAGGGGGCGGCGAGCAGTACTTC
.	TRBJ1-2	TRBV5-1	.	CASSLDFMGSNYGYTF	TGCGCCAGCAGCTTGGATTTTATGGGTAGTAACTATGGCTACACCTTC
TRBD2	TRBJ2-2	TRBV4-3	.	CASSEGLAAVTGELFF	TGCGCCAGCAGCGAAGGACTAGCTGCCGTCACCGGGGAGCTGTTTTTT
TRBD2	TRBJ2-4	TRBV11-2	.	CASSSIAGRAKNIQYF	TGTGCCAGCAGCTCCATAGCGGGGCGAGCCAAAAACATTCAGTACTTC
.	TRBJ2-5	TRBV2	few	CASSEEQGETQYF	TGTGCCAGCAGTGAGGAACAGGGCGAGACCCAGTACTTC
.	TRBJ2-7	TRBV5-6	many	CASKVIASPGEQYF	TGTGCCAGCAAGGTGATTGCGAGTCCGGGCGAGCAGTACTTC
TRBD2	TRBJ2-1	TRBV12-3/TRBV12-4	many	CASSLKGLVYDEQFF	TGTGCCAGCAGTTTAAAGGGACTAGTCTACGATGAGCAGTTCTTC
TRBD1	TRBJ2-1	TRBV4-3	.	CASSQTGYQEQFF	TGCGCCAGCAGCCAGACAGGGTACCAGGAGCAGTTCTTC
TRBD2	TRBJ2-3	TRBV29-1	few	CSVGGGTDTQYF	TGCAGCGTGGGGGGGGGCACAGATACGCAGTATTTT
TRBD2	TRBJ2-1	TRBV12-3/TRBV12-4	few	CASSGTSSGRNYNEQFF	TGTGCCAGCAGCGGGACCTCAAGCGGGAGGAACTACAATGAGCAGTTCTTC
.	TRBJ2-7	TRBV2	.	CASSVQGNSYEQYF	TGTGCCAGCAGTGTACAGGGAAATTCCTACGAGCAGTACTTC
TRBD2	TRBJ2-1	TRBV20-1	few	CSARGGLNNEQFF	TGCAGTGCTAGAGGGGGACTAAACAATGAGCAGTTCTTC
TRBD2	TRBJ2-1	TRBV14	.	CASSQEGLAGAMYEQFF	TGTGCCAGCAGCCAAGAGGGGCTAGCGGGAGCGATGTATGAGCAGTTCTTC
.	TRBJ2-1	TRBV11-2	few	CASRRPGINEQFF	TGTGCCAGCAGACGTCCGGGAATTAATGAGCAGTTCTTC
.	TRBJ2-7	TRBV7-8	few	CASSLAAASYEQYF	TGTGCCAGCAGCTTAGCTGCAGCTTCCTACGAGCAGTACTTC
TRBD1	TRBJ2-5	TRBV5-1	many	CASSSGQGGETQYF	TGCGCCAGCAGCTCGGGACAGGGGGGCGAGACCCAGTACTTC
TRBD1	TRBJ2-1	TRBV29-1	many	CSLEETGVDEQFF	TGCAGCCTTGAGGAAACAGGGGTCGATGAGCAGTTCTTC
TRBD2	TRBJ2-3	TRBV20-1	few	CSARVVASGPDTQYF	TGCAGTGCTAGAGTTGTGGCTAGCGGGCCAGATACGCAGTATTTT
.	TRBJ1-2	TRBV28	.	CASYNRDILYGYTF	TGTGCCAGCTATAACCGGGACATTCTCTATGGCTACACCTTC
.	TRBJ2-1	TRBV4-3	.	CASSQDWAGTPYNEQFF	TGCGCCAGCAGCCAAGACTGGGCCGGTACCCCCTACAATGAGCAGTTCTTC
TRBD1	TRBJ2-1	TRBV6-1	many	CASADGGTGLAEQFF	TGTGCCAGCGCCGACGGTGGGACAGGGTTGGCTGAGCAGTTCTTC
TRBD1	TRBJ1-4	TRBV4-2	.	CASSQEAQGAANEKLFF	TGTGCCAGCAGCCAAGAGGCGCAGGGGGCGGCTAATGAAAAACTGTTTTTT
.	TRBJ1-1	TRBV7-9	.	CASSLPGLNTEAFF	TGTGCCAGCAGCTTACCCGGGTTGAACACTGAAGCTTTCTTT
TRBD1	TRBJ2-5	TRBV14	few	CASSQGTGGRETQYF	TGTGCCAGCAGCCAAGGGACAGGGGGTCGAGAGACCCAGTACTTC
.	TRBJ1-1	TRBV7-2	.	CASSLVTPEAFF	TGTGCCAGCAGCTTAGTAACGCCTGAAGCTTTCTTT
.	TRBJ1-1	TRBV18	.	CASSLTVMNTEAFF	TGTGCCAGCTCACTGACAGTGATGAACACTGAAGCTTTCTTT
TRBD2	TRBJ2-1	TRBV12-3/TRBV12-4	few	CASSLTSGASSYNEQFF	TGTGCCAGCAGTTTAACTAGCGGGGCGAGCTCCTACAATGAGCAGTTCTTC
.	TRBJ1-1	TRBV11-2	.	CASSLEGLGTEAFF	TGTGCCAGCAGCTTAGAGGGGCTGGGCACTGAAGCTTTCTTT
TRBD1	TRBJ1-4	TRBV15	few	CATSRDPTGREKLFF	TGTGCCACCAGCAGAGATCCGACAGGGAGGGAAAAACTGTTTTTT
.	TRBJ1-1	TRBV5-1	.	CASSSAPDNTEAFF	TGCGCCAGCAGCTCCGCACCGGATAACACTGAAGCTTTCTTT
.	TRBJ2-1	TRBV29-1	few	CSVRTELEFF	TGCAGCGTTCGGACAGAATTGGAGTTCTTC
TRBD2	TRBJ2-3	TRBV7-7	.	CASSLDSGGAGDTQYF	TGTGCCAGCAGCTTGGACAGCGGGGGGGCGGGAGATACGCAGTATTTT
.	TRBJ2-2	TRBV5-1	few	CASSTLTPNTGELFF	TGCGCCAGCAGCACCCTTACACCAAACACCGGGGAGCTGTTTTTT
TRBD2	TRBJ2-7	TRBV28	.	CASRALAGVTYEQYF	TGTGCCAGCAGAGCCCTAGCGGGAGTAACCTACGAGCAGTACTTC
.	TRBJ2-7	TRBV20-1	few	CSARAQYEQYF	TGCAGTGCTAGGGCTCAGTACGAGCAGTACTTC
.	TRBJ2-1	TRBV5-5	few	CASSGWTNLEYNEQFF	TGTGCCAGCAGCGGGTGGACTAACCTAGAGTACAATGAGCAGTTCTTC